This T cell receptor (beta chain) was retrieved from a study of T cell changes during pregnancy in multiple sclerosis. Sequencing used immunoSEQ multiplex PCR; TCRdb keeps in-frame clones, though not all of them. The sample lists more than 45,000 clones; roughly 93% were seen once. Trimming stripped 3 bases from V and 4 bases from J, with 8 bases between. Germline CDR1 and CDR2: SGHRS and YFSETQ. There are 12 residues in the CDR3. The sequenced sample was CD8+ T cells from peripheral blood mononuclear cells, obtained in the second trimester of pregnancy. The source of this sequence is a female donor with multiple sclerosis, enrolled in a pregnancy study. The chain links TRBV5-1 to TRBJ2-7; D is possibly TRBD2 (5 bases). CDR3 nucleotides: TGCGCCAGCAGCTCGGGGATTTACGAGCAGTACTTC. Amino acids: CASSSGIYEQYF. Looking up the rest from reference TRBV5-1 and TRBJ2-7 gives the full variable domain: KAGVTQTPRYLIKTRGQQVTLSCSPISGHRSVSWYQQTPGQGLQFLFEYFSETQRNKGNFPGRFSGRQFSNSRSEMNVSTLELGDSALYLCASSSGIYEQYFGPGTRLTVT.